This TCR beta chain was captured by sequencing in a study of long-term antiretroviral therapy in people with HIV (dated by TCRdb to between 2021 and 2023). For the study in its entirety: Collection of the earliest samples took place about a decade ahead of the 2015 WHO recommendation for immediate ART, at a time when ART was typically delayed until CD4 counts fell. Of the approximately 32 participants with HIV, about twelve were female. The cohort contributed about 200 cryopreserved PBMC samples from 30 adults with confirmed HIV infection, collected serially over a mean of roughly 6 years (range 1-12). Whether ART initiation and durable HIV suppression were associated with changes in peripheral blood TRB repertoire composition and diversity was tested in a retrospective serial study. No cross-contamination during QIAcube processing turned up in test extractions that ran a monoclonal T-cell line alongside 25 to 35 polyclonal samples.

On this clone: The specificity of this receptor is unknown. No base quality values were provided; no much bigger clone lies one nucleotide off.

Inclusion was restricted to participants for whom at least one PBMC sample before ART initiation and at least two post-ART samples were available. Every participant with HIV received treatment in the United States of America. Before DNA extraction, cryopreserved samples containing roughly 1-10 million PBMC were thawed and washed. At the time of the earliest PBMC sample, participants with HIV were aged between about 23 and 55 years. PBMC samples from each participant spanned 1-4 timepoints before ART initiation and 2-8 timepoints after ART initiation, with a median of 7 samples. Serial HIV viral load, CD4+ T-cell count, ART history and demographic data were obtained for every participant. Genomic DNA was extracted from unsorted PBMC with a Qiagen kit on a QIAcube, with processing performed in batches of 12 samples. Beyond this particular receptor, the publication reports: CDR3 length ranges in HIV repertoires were narrower than in controls, and network structure suggested an antigen-experienced repertoire with only a slight naive shift after ART. Expanded TRB clones identified before ART initiation dominated the repertoire at all time points, although this dominance fluctuated and declined in many PLHIV after ART. Because pre-ART samples had limited cell numbers, unsorted PBMC were profiled rather than sorted CD4+ and CD8+ T cells. A significant increase in TRB diversity was found to be associated with ART initiation, although TRB diversity was observed to remain significantly below that of transplant donor controls even after long-term ART. The samples were dated from the mid-2000s to the late 2010s, and the ART regimens that were used may be less effective than current ART regimens. Owing to limited PBMC availability, only the TCR beta chain was sequenced, without alpha chain pairing. Inferences about post-ART repertoire changes are limited because no data were available on ART adherence, viral resistance or therapy changes.

The immunoSEQ hsTCRB v3.0 assay was used at survey level resolution to sequence the TRB variable region. The target sequencing depth for TRB was about 40,000-55,000 T-cell genomes per sample. An Illumina MiSeq with a v3 150-cycle kit was used to sequence the pooled TRB libraries. Processing in the source paper ran as follows. Repertoire analysis was run in R within a reproducible Nextflow workflow that covered QC, data transformation and analysis. LymphoSeq2, an R package for exploring AIRR-Seq data, was used to implement the custom analyses. Several samples yielding fewer than 5000 total TRB sequences were excluded, leaving approximately 200 analyzed HIV repertoires. Among the 180 to 200 retained HIV repertoires, approximately 61 were collected before ART initiation and under 150 after ART initiation. Repertoires were downsampled to 5000 TRB nucleotide sequences, with summary statistics averaged over 100 downsampling iterations. Only TRB sequences with CDR3 regions of at least seven amino acids were retained for analysis. Diversity was measured with a Shannon entropy-derived clonality score and the Gini coefficient. Repertoire networks linked the top 5000 CDR3 amino acid sequences whenever two sequences differed by an edit distance of one. GLIPH2 predicted antigen specificity groups and MHC restriction for TRB CDR3 amino acid sequences. Known CMV, EBV, HIV or tissue antigen associations were flagged by matching CDR3 amino acid sequences against VDJdb and McPAS-TCR. Pre-ART, post-ART and control groups were compared with Wilcoxon signed-rank tests and Holm-Bonferroni correction. TCRdb took over this immuneACCESS table, retaining in-frame rearrangements with V and J assigned. Such tables are incomplete; in checked studies, under half of the missing clones stem from an unresolved V gene, and the remainder is unexplained. D and trimming were read from the DNA, whereas the V and J calls and clone size are those reported in that table. A total of 24,000 or so clones appear in this sample, around 80% of them only once. The ten largest make up about 9% of the sample.

Trimming accounts for 4 bases at V and 0 bases at J, while the number of junction bases matched to no gene is 5. The CDR3 goes from the cysteine to the phenylalanine over 16 residues. Only CDR3 DNA is held: 48 bases, read in frame from base 1. From the germline V gene (reference sequence), CDR1 is SEHNR and CDR2 is FQNEAQ. The rearranged chain carries TRBV7-9 and TRBJ2-5, with 10 central nucleotides matching TRBD2. Specimen: unsorted PBMCs, collected 1.2 years after starting antiretroviral therapy. This TCR was recovered from a woman aged 40 to 50 with HIV. The CDR3 reads as follows: CASSSNGLADQETQYF. In nucleotide form, the sequence is TGTGCCAGCAGCTCAAACGGACTAGCGGACCAAGAGACCCAGTACTTC.